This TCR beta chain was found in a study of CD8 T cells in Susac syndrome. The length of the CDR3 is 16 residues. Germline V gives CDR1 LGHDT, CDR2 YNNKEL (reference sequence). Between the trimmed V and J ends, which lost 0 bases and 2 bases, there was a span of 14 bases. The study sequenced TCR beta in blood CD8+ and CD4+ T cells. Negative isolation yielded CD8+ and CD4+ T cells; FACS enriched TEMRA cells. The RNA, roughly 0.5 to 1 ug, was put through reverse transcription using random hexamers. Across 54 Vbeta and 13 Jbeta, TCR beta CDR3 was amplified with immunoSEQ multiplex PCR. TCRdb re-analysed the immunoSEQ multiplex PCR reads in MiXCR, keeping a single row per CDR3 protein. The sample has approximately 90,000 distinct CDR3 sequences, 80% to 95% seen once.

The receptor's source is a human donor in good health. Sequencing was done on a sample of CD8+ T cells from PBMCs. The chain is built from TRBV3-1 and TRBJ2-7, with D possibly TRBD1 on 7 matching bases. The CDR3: CASSQEWAGGPYEQYF. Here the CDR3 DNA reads TGTGCCAGCAGCCAAGAGTGGGCAGGGGGGCCCTACGAGCAGTACTTC.